The clone carrying this T cell receptor (beta chain) has a handful of counts. Its antigen is currently unknown. The CDR3 runs to 13 residues. Between the trimmed V and J ends, which lost 5 bases and 2 bases, there was a span of 10 bases. CDR1 is SGHNT and CDR2 is YENEEA in the germline V gene. TCRdb's table, derived via immunoSEQ multiplex PCR, lists solely in-frame clones and lacks some. This table holds roughly 20,000 clones, 79% found once. The data were obtained in a study of OX40 agonist ivuxolimab in advanced cancers. Study in general: Checkpoint inhibitors had been given previously to about 40% of patients. Of the patients, three showed partial responses, one with hepatocellular carcinoma and two with cutaneous melanoma. General study findings and limits: With doses of 0.1 to 3.0 mg/kg, CD4+ and CD8+ blood T cells had undergone clonal expansion by week 6. There were, on average, more expanded clones in CD8+ T cells than in CD4+.

This TCR was sampled from an adult with an advanced solid tumor such as melanoma, head and neck, liver or kidney cancer. The chain uses TRBV11-3 and TRBJ2-7, with D perhaps matching TRBD1 (6 bases). The specimen was CD4+ or CD8+ T cells sorted from blood, collected in a trial of the OX40 agonist ivuxolimab. The CDR3 DNA is TGTGCCAGCAGCCAGGGGACAACCTACGAGCAGTACTTC. It encodes CASSQGTTYEQYF.